This T cell receptor beta chain comes out of a study of T cells in Graves' hyperthyroidism and ophthalmopathy. Study-level information: Staff took peripheral blood when the initial diagnosis was made, before any treatment began.

With respect to this clonotype: Its antigen is unidentified.

Findings of the study overall: Blood held most thyroid clonotypes expanded above 0.001 frequency. Ophthalmopathy, as predicted by the model, came a median approximately 5.9 months after the prediction.

The authors took PBMCs from roughly 9.5 ml fresh peripheral blood. V dropped 7 bases and J dropped 3; count of bases not matched to a gene: 7. There are 15 residues in the CDR3. Germline V CDR1 and CDR2: MDHEN, SYDVKM. TCR beta CDR3 regions were amplified from RNA. Researchers ran a first-round RT-PCR on the TCR CDR3 using the HTBI primer set. One entry per CDR3 protein, called by TCRdb with MiXCR from the multiplex PCR reads. Of 200,000 to 250,000 distinct CDR3 sequences in the sample, more than 20% were seen once. The chain employs TRBV28 and TRBJ2-5, with 11 bases that match TRBD2. The sequenced material came from blood. This receptor was taken from a woman aged 40 to 55 with Graves' ophthalmopathy. The DNA for the CDR3 is TGTGCCAGCACCGCGCATAGCGGGAGGGAAGAGACCCAGTACTTC. Residues: CASTAHSGREETQYF.